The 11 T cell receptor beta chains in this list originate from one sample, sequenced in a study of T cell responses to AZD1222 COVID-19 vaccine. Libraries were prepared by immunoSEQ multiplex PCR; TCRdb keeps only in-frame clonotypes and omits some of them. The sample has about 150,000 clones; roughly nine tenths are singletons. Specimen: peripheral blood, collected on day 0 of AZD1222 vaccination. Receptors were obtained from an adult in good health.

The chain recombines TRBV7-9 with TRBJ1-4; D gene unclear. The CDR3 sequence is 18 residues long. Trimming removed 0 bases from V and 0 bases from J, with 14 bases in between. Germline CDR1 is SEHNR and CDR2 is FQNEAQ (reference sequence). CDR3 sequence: CASSLALSDSATNEKLFF. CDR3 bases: TGTGCCAGCAGCTTAGCGCTTAGTGATTCAGCAACTAATGAAAAACTGTTTTTT.

The CDR3 is CASTPGANVLTF. The CDR3 nucleotides read TGTGCCAGCACGCCTGGGGCCAACGTCCTGACTTTC. The chain uses TRBV28 and TRBJ2-6; D unresolved. The germline gives CDR1 MDHEN, CDR2 SYDVKM. V lost 7 bases to trimming and J lost 2 bases, with 3 bases between them. CDR3 size: 12 residues.

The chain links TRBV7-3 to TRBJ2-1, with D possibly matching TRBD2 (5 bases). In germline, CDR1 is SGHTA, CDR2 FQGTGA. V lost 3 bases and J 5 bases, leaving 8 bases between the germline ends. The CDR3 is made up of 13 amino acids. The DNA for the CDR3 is TGTGCCAGCAGCTTTAGAGGGCACAATGAGCAGTTCTTC. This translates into CASSFRGHNEQFF. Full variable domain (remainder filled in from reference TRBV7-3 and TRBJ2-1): GAGVSQTPSNKVTEKGKYVELRCDPISGHTALYWYRQSLGQGPEFLIYFQGTGAADDSGLPNDRFFAVRPEGSVSTLKIQRTERGDSAVYLCASSFRGHNEQFFGPGTRLTVL.

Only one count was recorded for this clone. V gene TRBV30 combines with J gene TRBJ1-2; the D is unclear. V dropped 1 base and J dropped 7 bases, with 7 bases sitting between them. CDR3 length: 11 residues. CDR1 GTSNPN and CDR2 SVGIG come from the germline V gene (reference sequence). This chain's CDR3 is CAWSGRSGYTF. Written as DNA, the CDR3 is TGTGCCTGGAGTGGGAGGAGTGGCTACACCTTC.

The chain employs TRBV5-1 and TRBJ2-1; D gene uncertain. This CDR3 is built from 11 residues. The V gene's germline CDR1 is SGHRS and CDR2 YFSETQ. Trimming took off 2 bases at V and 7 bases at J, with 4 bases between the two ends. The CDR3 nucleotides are TGCGCCAGCAGCTTCAGTAATGAGCAGTTCTTC. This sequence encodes CASSFSNEQFF.

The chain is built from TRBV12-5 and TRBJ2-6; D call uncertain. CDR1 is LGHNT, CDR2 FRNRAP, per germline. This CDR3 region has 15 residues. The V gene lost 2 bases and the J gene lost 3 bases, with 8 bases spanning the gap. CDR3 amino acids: CASGLWGNGANVLTF. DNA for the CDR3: TGTGCTAGTGGTTTGTGGGGAAATGGGGCCAACGTCCTGACTTTC.

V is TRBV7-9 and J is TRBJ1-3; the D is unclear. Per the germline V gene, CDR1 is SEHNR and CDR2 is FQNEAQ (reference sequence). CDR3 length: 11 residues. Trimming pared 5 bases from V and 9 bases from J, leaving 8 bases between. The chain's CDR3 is CASSLRGTIYF. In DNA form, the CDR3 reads TGTGCCAGCAGCCTCAGAGGCACCATATATTTT.

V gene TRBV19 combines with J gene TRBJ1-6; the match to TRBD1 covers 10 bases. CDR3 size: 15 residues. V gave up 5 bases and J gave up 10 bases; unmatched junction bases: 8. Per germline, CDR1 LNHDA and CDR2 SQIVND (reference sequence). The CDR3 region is CASSSTGGGRSPLHF. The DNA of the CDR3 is TGTGCCAGTAGTTCGACAGGGGGCGGTCGATCACCCCTCCACTTT.

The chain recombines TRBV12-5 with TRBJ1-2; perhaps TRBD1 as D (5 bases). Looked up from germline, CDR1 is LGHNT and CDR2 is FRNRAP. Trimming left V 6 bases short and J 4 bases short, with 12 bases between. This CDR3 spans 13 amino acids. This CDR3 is CASGGVTGYGYTF. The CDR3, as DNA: TGTGCTAGTGGGGGGGTGACTGGCTATGGCTACACCTTC.

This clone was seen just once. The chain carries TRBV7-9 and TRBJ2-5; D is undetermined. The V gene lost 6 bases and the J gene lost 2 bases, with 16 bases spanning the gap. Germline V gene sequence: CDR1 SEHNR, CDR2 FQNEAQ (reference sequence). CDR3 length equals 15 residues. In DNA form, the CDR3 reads TGTGCCAGCAGTCGGGTAATCAGTAGACAAGAGACCCAGTACTTC. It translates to CASSRVISRQETQYF.

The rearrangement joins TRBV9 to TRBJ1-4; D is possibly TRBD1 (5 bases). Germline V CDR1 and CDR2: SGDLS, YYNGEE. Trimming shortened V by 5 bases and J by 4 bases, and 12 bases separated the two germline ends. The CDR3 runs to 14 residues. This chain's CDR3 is CASSMGTDNEKLFF. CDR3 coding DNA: TGTGCCAGCAGTATGGGGACGGATAATGAAAAACTGTTTTTT. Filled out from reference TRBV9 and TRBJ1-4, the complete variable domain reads DSGVTQTPKHLITATGQRVTLRCSPRSGDLSVYWYQQSLDQGLQFLIQYYNGEERAKGNILERFSAQQFPDLHSELNLSSLELGDSALYFCASSMGTDNEKLFFGSGTQLSVL.